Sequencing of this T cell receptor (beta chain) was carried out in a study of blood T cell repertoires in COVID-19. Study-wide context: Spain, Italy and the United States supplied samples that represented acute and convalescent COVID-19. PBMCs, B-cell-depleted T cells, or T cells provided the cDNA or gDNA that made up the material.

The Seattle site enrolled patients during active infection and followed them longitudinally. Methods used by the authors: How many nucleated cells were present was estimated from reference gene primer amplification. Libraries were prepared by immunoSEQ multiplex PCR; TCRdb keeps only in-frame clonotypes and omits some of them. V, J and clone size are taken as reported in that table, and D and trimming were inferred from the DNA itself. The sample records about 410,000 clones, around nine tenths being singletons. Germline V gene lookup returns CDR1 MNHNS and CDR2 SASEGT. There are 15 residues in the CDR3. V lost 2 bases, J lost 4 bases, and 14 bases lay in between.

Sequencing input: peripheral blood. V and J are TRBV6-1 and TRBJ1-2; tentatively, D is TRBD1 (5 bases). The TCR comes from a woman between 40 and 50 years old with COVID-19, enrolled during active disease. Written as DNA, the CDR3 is TGTGCCAGCAGTGAATACGACAGAATCTTCTATGGCTACACCTTC. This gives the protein CASSEYDRIFYGYTF.